This T cell receptor (beta chain) was recorded in a study of cytomegalovirus exposure and HLA in healthy donors (dated by TCRdb to the late 2010s). With regard to the full study: An earlier analysis of approximately 600 of the donors reported approximately 290 Gb of sequence data and 117 million unique TCR beta sequences from around 200 million T cells. Approximately 300 gigabases of sequencing data and tens of millions of unique TCR sequences made up an early release that covered roughly 670 HLA-typed donors. The genetic ancestry cluster associated with self-reported Caucasian donors included 70% to 85% of the approximately 430 genotyped donors. The study aimed to test whether signatures of past pathogen exposure could be identified by cataloging public T cell receptors. The T cell repertoires of 666 subjects were profiled by immunosequencing and related to cytomegalovirus serostatus. Besides the first cohort of around 670 subjects, a separate validation cohort made up of 120 or so different subjects was used. To predict cytomegalovirus infection status, the study brought together high-throughput TCR immunosequencing, statistical association of individual TCRs with disease status, and machine learning. To study patterns of TCR occurrence, a later analysis re-analyzed previously published TCR beta repertoires from 650 to 750 donors and added high-resolution HLA genotyping. The later analysis used no new phenotypic data to find candidate immune exposures, relying instead on TCR beta sequences and their occurrence across donors. An earlier analysis of approximately 500 of the donors applied high-throughput TCR beta sequencing to assess whether each TCR beta V gene segment acted as functional or pseudogenic. Alongside the repertoire data, information on donor age, sex, ethnicity and CMV serostatus was compiled. In a later genetic analysis, genome-wide SNP genotypes for about three fifths of the 666 donors were used, and that subset was treated as a discovery cohort. Every discovery cohort repertoire had been produced on one sequencing platform. Both class I and class II loci were covered by HLA typing, at four-digit resolution. Typing coverage differed by locus: A, B, C, DRB1 and DQB1 were typed in about 620-630 donors, DQA1 in 522, DPA1 in nearly 610, and DPB1 in 472. Roughly five DR-DQ haplotypes were handled as single units for association and clustering because linkage in the cohort was strong. Across approximately 400 genotyped donors of the cohort, an average of about 240,000 unique TCR beta nucleotide sequences per donor were sequenced, and approximately 17% of those sequences were non-productive.

Notes on this clone: Its antigen is not yet known. Base-call qualities are not available, and no considerably larger clone is one nucleotide away.

The method behind the library was the immunoSEQ multiplex PCR assay. For the multiplex PCR, a mixture combining 60 forward primers for TCR Vbeta segments and 13 reverse primers for TCR Jbeta segments was used. The CDR3 region of rearranged TCR beta genes was amplified from genomic DNA with a multiplex PCR assay. Amplified TCR beta libraries were sequenced as 87-base-pair reads on the Illumina HiSeq System. The authors processed their data as follows. A later analysis counted about 80 million unique TCR beta chains across the 670 or so repertoires, and 10 million to 12 million of these chains were shared by at least two donors. A nearest-neighbor algorithm error-corrected the raw reads and collapsed the reads into unique sequences, merging closely related sequences to remove PCR and sequencing errors. Alignment of CDR3 sequences to IMGT reference sequences was used to assign V, D and J gene segments. For a sequence to be retained, at least a six-nucleotide match to both a V gene segment and a J gene segment was required. Rearrangements were classified as productive when the CDR3 lacked stop codons and remained in frame with V and J, and all other rearrangements were classified as non-productive. CDR3 was defined by IMGT convention, running from the second conserved V-encoded cysteine to the conserved J-encoded phenylalanine. The earlier analysis of more than 450 of the donors excluded sequences that lacked an unambiguous match to a single V gene segment. In an earlier analysis of almost 600 of the donors, a V segment was called functional when productive rearrangements were above 56.7%, and segregating when the standard deviation between donors exceeded 5%. A statistical classification framework was built for diagnosing cytomegalovirus status from the catalog of TCR beta chain sequences. A later analysis assigned V and J genes by comparing TCR nucleotide sequences with IMGT/GENE-DB human TR gene sequences. In a later analysis, CDR3 sequences and most-parsimonious VDJ recombination scenarios were assigned using the TCRdist pipeline. In a later analysis, each TCR beta chain was defined by its CDR3 amino acid sequence together with its V-gene family, and reads without a unique V-gene family were excluded. A later analysis removed roughly 590 highly shared, low-generation-probability nucleotide sequences to deal with suspected cross-contamination and a sequencing artifact. In a later analysis, a clonal expansion index for each public chain was calculated from normalized within-repertoire ranks of inferred template counts. Generation probabilities in a later analysis came from a VDJ recombination model fitted to out-of-frame rearrangements, and those results were checked against IGoR. A later analysis scored TCR-TCR, TCR-HLA and TCR-CMV co-occurrence with hypergeometric tests, applying a repertoire-size bias correction to TCR pairs. To estimate false discovery rates, a later analysis permuted the HLA or CMV assignments 20 times. In a later analysis, co-occurring TCRs were grouped using DBSCAN, with TCRdist sequence similarity added in when clustering inside HLA-allele-positive subsets. For co-occurrence clustering, repertoires with fewer than 30,000 or more than 120,000 public chains were excluded, along with five repertoires with anomalous nucleotide sharing. TCRdb mirrors the immuneACCESS table, restricted to in-frame sequences. Some clones are absent from its copies; in checked studies, under half trace to an unresolved V gene, and the reason for the others is unknown. V, J and clone size were drawn from that table, and D and trimming were deduced from the DNA. Within this sample are some 130,000 clones, with 80% of them counted one time only. In total, the top ten clones hold 4% to 5.5% of the sample.

Points the paper makes about the study in general: In this cohort, only TCR beta chains were sequenced, and detectable features were limited by the absence of alpha or paired-chain data. Most CMV-associated TCR beta chains appeared to be HLA-restricted in a later analysis, and the HLA associations seemed to be driven largely by CMV exposure. Several of the top co-occurrence clusters appeared to be linked to parvovirus B19, influenza, CMV and Epstein-Barr virus, according to a later analysis. The sequencing pipeline was judged likely to have produced a cluster of highly shared sequence variants as a technical artifact. The only immune exposure information available for the cohort was CMV serostatus. In vitro tests confirmed that three of the cytomegalovirus-associated TCR beta chains recognize cytomegalovirus antigens. The classifier was reported to diagnose cytomegalovirus status with high specificity and sensitivity in both the original and validation cohorts. A later genetic analysis associated a missense DCLRE1C variant with V-gene and J-gene trimming of TCR beta chains, and an independent cohort replicated the association. Compared with equally common non-associated chains, HLA-associated TCR beta chains in a later analysis were more clonally expanded and had lower generation probabilities. When HLA alleles, especially DR and DQ, strongly co-occurred, TCR associations were difficult to assign to individual alleles. It was suggested by the authors that the approach could potentially be generalized to other disease states and immunological phenotypes. In a later analysis, the rate of TCR association differed among HLA loci, with DRB1 alleles having the most associated TCRs and HLA-C alleles having the fewest. Across donors, most TCR sequences were observed very rarely, whereas some public TCRs were present in many individuals. Because HLA typing was missing for some donors at each locus, association tests included only the typed subset. A further reported finding was that TCR beta sequences accurately predicted the HLA-A and HLA-B alleles for most subjects in the first cohort. Roughly uniform sequencing depth across donors was assumed in presence/absence analyses, although this assumption may not hold. In the study, around 150 TCR beta chains were listed as associated with cytomegalovirus. The earlier analysis of a few hundred of the donors excluded roughly 17 rarely observed V segments, including chromosome 9 orphons, because counts were too low. In a later analysis, some 17,000 TCR beta sequences were associated with specific HLA alleles at a false discovery rate of 0.05. In an earlier analysis of several hundred of the donors, most TCR beta V segments were observed in productive rearrangements about 90% or about 30% of the time, broadly matching IMGT annotations. Linkage disequilibrium might explain the correlated functional status among segregating V segments, but an unknown experimental factor could not be ruled out. In a later genetic analysis, fewer N-insertions in productive TCRs were reported among donors in an Asian-associated ancestry cluster than the 666-donor mean.

The cohort consisted of 666 healthy bone marrow donors. At the time of sampling, all cohort members were nominally healthy, though unrecorded immune exposures were likely present. CMV serostatus was recorded as positive for about 300 and negative for about 50% of the roughly 670 cohort members, whereas no CMV serostatus was recorded for the donor in question. Every donor gave a peripheral blood sample, and the peripheral blood mononuclear cells from that sample were used for TCR beta sequencing. The Qiagen DNeasy Blood Extraction Kit was used to extract genomic DNA from the blood cell samples. The receptor's source is a man aged 25-45 years in good health. Specimen: PBMCs.

The nucleotide sequence reads TGTGCCAGCTCACCAGCGGCGAACACTGAAGCTTTCTTT. Its amino acids are CASSPAANTEAFF. Rearrangement joined TRBV18 to TRBJ1-1; no D gene can be assigned with confidence. Reading the germline V gene gives CDR1 KGHSH and CDR2 LQKENI. From the cysteine up to the phenylalanine, the CDR3 has a length of 13 residues. Only CDR3 DNA remains: 39 bases, in frame from the first base. V is reduced by 2 bases and J by 1 base, leaving a spacing of 5 bases between them.